Below are 21 T cell receptor beta chains sequenced from a single sample in a study of T cells in localized non-small cell lung cancer. The protocol was immunoSEQ multiplex PCR, while the TCRdb copy is restricted to in-frame clones and leaves out a portion. The profile covers 50,000 to 60,000 clones, with around nine tenths appearing a single time and 15% to 20% taken by the ten largest. The source material was PBMCs, sampled before any cancer treatment. The receptors were gathered from a female donor with stage II lung adenocarcinoma.

The chain recombines TRBV2 with TRBJ1-5; the match to TRBD1 covers 8 bases. Unmatched junction bases numbered 5, after V lost 1 base and J lost 0 bases. The CDR3 totals 17 residues. Per germline, CDR1 SNHLY and CDR2 FYNNEI. The CDR3 reads CASSEGDRPYSNQPQHF. The CDR3 DNA follows: TGTGCCAGCAGTGAAGGGGACAGGCCCTATAGCAATCAGCCCCAGCATTTT. Based on the CDR3 plus reference TRBV2 and TRBJ1-5, the full variable domain is EPEVTQTPSHQVTQMGQEVILRCVPISNHLYFYWYRQILGQKVEFLVSFYNNEISEKSEIFDDQFSVERPDGSNFTLKIRSTKLEDSAMYFCASSEGDRPYSNQPQHFGDGTRLSIL.

The V gene is TRBV27, the J gene TRBJ1-1; 7 positions agree with TRBD1. The CDR3 is made up of 15 amino acids. Trimming took 4 bases from V and 1 from J; bases not matched to a gene: 6. Germline V gene data show CDR1 as MNHEY and CDR2 as SMNVEV (reference sequence). The CDR3 nucleotides read TGTGCCAGCAGTTGGTTCGGGACAGAGAACACTGAAGCTTTCTTT. The encoded protein is CASSWFGTENTEAFF.

V is TRBV27 and J is TRBJ2-1; D gene ambiguous. V was clipped by 3 bases and J by 4 bases, with 7 bases between them. In germline, CDR1 is MNHEY, CDR2 SMNVEV (reference sequence). The CDR3 runs 13 residues. Here the CDR3 DNA reads TGTGCCAGCAGTTTTTCGTCTTACAATGAGCAGTTCTTC. It translates to CASSFSSYNEQFF.

The genes are TRBV5-4 and TRBJ1-2; D gene unclear. The CDR3 extends over 12 amino acids. The germline V and J ends were trimmed by 0 bases and 6 bases, with 6 bases remaining between them. Per germline, CDR1 SGHNT and CDR2 YYREEE (reference sequence). DNA of the CDR3: TGTGCCAGCAGCTTGGACCCCAATGGCTACACCTTC. Translation gives CASSLDPNGYTF.

This clone was recorded only once. This chain links TRBV11-2 with TRBJ2-5; D gene uncertain. Germline CDR1 and CDR2: SGHAT and FQNNGV. This CDR3 comprises 15 residues. Trimming left V 2 bases short and J 2 bases short, with 12 bases between. CDR3 DNA sequence: TGTGCCAGCAGCTTAAATTGGCGGTGGCAAGAGACCCAGTACTTC. Encoded protein: CASSLNWRWQETQYF. The variable domain in full, with the rest retrieved from reference TRBV11-2 and TRBJ2-5, is EAGVAQSPRYKIIEKRQSVAFWCNPISGHATLYWYQQILGQGPKLLIQFQNNGVVDDSQLPKDRFSAERLKGVDSTLKIQPAKLEDSAVYLCASSLNWRWQETQYFGPGTRLLVL.

The chain couples TRBV19 to TRBJ2-5; the D gene could be TRBD1 or TRBD2 (5 bases each). The CDR3 is made up of 16 amino acids. V was trimmed by 1 base and J by 3 bases, leaving 15 bases between them. Per the germline V gene, CDR1 is LNHDA and CDR2 is SQIVND (reference sequence). The CDR3 DNA follows: TGTGCCAGTAGTATAGCTGGGGACGGACGAGAAGAGACCCAGTACTTC. It encodes CASSIAGDGREETQYF.

The chain combines TRBV10-3 with TRBJ2-7; the D gene could be TRBD1 or TRBD2 (5 bases each). The germline gives CDR1 ENHRY, CDR2 SYGVKD. This CDR3 region has 15 residues. V lost 10 bases and J 7 bases, leaving 26 bases between the germline ends. CDR3 bases: TGTGCCACCCCTGGTGGGACGGAGAGGGGAGAGGAGCAGTACTTC. Translation: CATPGGTERGEEQYF.

The chain carries TRBV6-1 and TRBJ1-5; D is uncertain. CDR1 and CDR2 (germline): MNHNS, SASEGT. This CDR3 spans 11 amino acids. Trimming shortened V by 2 bases and J by 6 bases, and 2 bases separated the two germline ends. The CDR3 here is CASSESQPQHF. Written as DNA, the CDR3 is TGTGCCAGCAGTGAAAGTCAGCCCCAGCATTTT.

For the CDR3, the DNA is TGTGCCAGCAGCCAAGATCCCAGGGGTTTCACTGAAGCTTTCTTT. Protein product: CASSQDPRGFTEAFF. This chain uses TRBV14 with TRBJ1-1; D is possibly TRBD1 (6 bases). The V end was cut by 0 bases, the J end by 4 bases, with 12 bases between. Germline V lookup: CDR1 SGHDN, CDR2 FVKESK. This CDR3 is 15 amino acids long.

This chain uses TRBV18 with TRBJ1-1; perhaps TRBD1 as D (5 bases). CDR1 is KGHSH and CDR2 is LQKENI in the germline V gene. The CDR3 sequence is 16 residues long. With 2 bases removed from V and 2 bases from J, the gap between germline ends came to 15 bases. CDR3 protein: CASSPSFSWGNTEAFF. DNA for the CDR3: TGTGCCAGCTCACCAAGCTTTTCATGGGGCAACACTGAAGCTTTCTTT.

The chain recombines TRBV18 with TRBJ2-7, with D possibly being TRBD1 (5 bases). CDR1 KGHSH and CDR2 LQKENI come from the germline V gene. This CDR3 spans 14 amino acids. V was cut by 3 bases and J by 6 bases, with 15 bases left in between. For the CDR3, the DNA is TGTGCCAGCTCACCGGCCCCGGTAGACAGCGAGCAGTACTTC. Protein product: CASSPAPVDSEQYF.

V gene TRBV5-1 combines with J gene TRBJ1-3, with 8 bases lining up with TRBD1. The germline V gene has CDR1 SGHRS and CDR2 YFSETQ. The CDR3 loop spans 15 amino acids. J gave up 2 bases and V 0 bases, and 1 base lay outside the gene matches. The CDR3, as DNA: TGCGCCAGCAGCTTGGACAGGGGGGCTGGAAACACCATATATTTT. Translation: CASSLDRGAGNTIYF.

V and J are TRBV6-6 and TRBJ2-3; TRBD1 agrees at 9 bases. Germline V gene lookup returns CDR1 MNHNY and CDR2 SVGAGI (reference sequence). The CDR3 spans 14 residues. V shed 5 bases and J 5 bases; nucleotides not matched to a gene: 5. This CDR3 reads CASSLTGGRDTQYF. The CDR3 DNA follows: TGTGCCAGCAGTCTCACAGGGGGCAGAGATACGCAGTATTTT.

The CDR3 region is CASSPGQGAAGTEAFF. CDR3 sequence (DNA): TGTGCCAGTAGTCCGGGACAGGGGGCAGCGGGTACTGAAGCTTTCTTT. The genes are TRBV19 and TRBJ1-1; 12 bases agree with TRBD1. CDR3 length: 16 amino acids. CDR1 is LNHDA and CDR2 is SQIVND in the germline V gene (reference sequence). Unmatched junction bases numbered 9, after V lost 5 bases and J lost 5 bases.

The chain has TRBV15 and TRBJ2-3; 8 nucleotides agree with TRBD1. Looked up from germline, CDR1 is LNHNV and CDR2 is YYDKDF (reference sequence). This CDR3 has 15 amino acids. V lost 0 bases and J lost 4; bases outside the gene matches: 3. CDR3: CATSRDRGPADTQYF. CDR3 DNA: TGTGCCACCAGCAGAGACAGGGGGCCCGCAGATACGCAGTATTTT.

This chain links TRBV6-1 with TRBJ1-1; 7 nucleotides align to TRBD1. The germline gives CDR1 MNHNS, CDR2 SASEGT. After removal of 6 bases from V and 1 base from J, the junction contained 2 bases not matched to a gene. The CDR3 spans 13 residues. Here the CDR3 DNA reads TGTGCCAGCAGCCACAGGGGGAACACTGAAGCTTTCTTT. Protein: CASSHRGNTEAFF.

V is TRBV14 and J is TRBJ2-3; TRBD1 is a possible D gene (5 bases). The germline gives CDR1 SGHDN, CDR2 FVKESK. V was shortened by 1 base and J by 0 bases, with 8 bases between the two germline ends. The CDR3 is 15 amino acids. For the CDR3, the DNA is TGTGCCAGCAGCCAAGGGCAGGGTAGCACAGATACGCAGTATTTT. Its protein product is CASSQGQGSTDTQYF.

This rearrangement joins TRBV6-6 to TRBJ1-1; D ambiguous. The length of the CDR3 is 13 residues. Germline CDR1 and CDR2: MNHNY and SVGAGI (reference sequence). With 7 bases removed from V and 5 bases from J, the gap between germline ends came to 14 bases. The CDR3 protein is CASTFSGGTEAFF. The CDR3 DNA reads as TGTGCCAGCACCTTCTCCGGAGGGACTGAAGCTTTCTTT.

The gene calls are TRBV5-1 and TRBJ1-5, with D perhaps TRBD1 (6 bases). V lost 0 bases and J lost 3, with 7 bases in between. Germline V gives CDR1 SGHRS, CDR2 YFSETQ. The CDR3 sequence is 14 residues long. The CDR3 sequence is CASSLGQVNQPQHF. The CDR3 bases are TGCGCCAGCAGCTTGGGACAGGTCAATCAGCCCCAGCATTTT. Full variable domain (remainder filled in from reference TRBV5-1 and TRBJ1-5): KAGVTQTPRYLIKTRGQQVTLSCSPISGHRSVSWYQQTPGQGLQFLFEYFSETQRNKGNFPGRFSGRQFSNSRSEMNVSTLELGDSALYLCASSLGQVNQPQHFGDGTRLSIL.

The V and J genes are TRBV5-1 and TRBJ1-3, with D maybe TRBD1 (5 bases). Deletions cut 0 bases from V and 2 bases from J, with 15 bases between. The CDR3 is 17 amino acids. Germline CDR1 SGHRS, CDR2 YFSETQ. DNA for the CDR3: TGCGCCAGCAGCTTGGTCCCGTTGCAGGGAACTGGAAACACCATATATTTT. It codes for CASSLVPLQGTGNTIYF.

The genes are TRBV7-2 and TRBJ1-1; no firm D call. Germline CDR1 SGHTA, CDR2 FQGNSA. Trimming removed 5 bases from V and 3 bases from J, with 7 bases in between. The CDR3 is 12 residues long. CDR3 DNA: TGTGCCAGCAGCCTAGTACACACTGAAGCTTTCTTT. Its translation is CASSLVHTEAFF.